Listed below are T cell receptor beta chains from one sample, sequenced in a study of Graves' ophthalmopathy and Graves' hyperthyroidism. TCRdb re-derived calls from the multiplex PCR reads in MiXCR, one entry per CDR3 protein. This table holds about 550,000 distinct CDR3 sequences, about 35% found once. What was sequenced was peripheral blood or thyroid tissue (not recorded which). The receptors stem from an adult man with Graves' hyperthyroidism. Both conserved end residues are part of each CDR3. A D gene is named only where the DNA matches it firmly. Rows may omit the clone size; those that give it use once, few, many or a size class.

>NA|TRBV12-3/TRBV12-4|few|TRBJ1-1
CASSLRGPHTEAFF
TGTGCCAGCAGTTTACGGGGCCCCCACACTGAAGCTTTCTTT
>NA|TRBV11-1|NA|TRBJ2-2
CASSLASGVDTGELFF
TGTGCCAGCAGCTTAGCTTCAGGGGTCGACACCGGGGAGCTGTTTTTT
>TRBD2|TRBV7-9|few|TRBJ2-1
CASGGLAGGHNEQFF
TGTGCCAGCGGAGGACTAGCGGGTGGCCACAATGAGCAGTTCTTC
>NA|TRBV25-1|many|TRBJ1-4
CASSESRRFEKLFF
TGTGCCAGCAGTGAATCCAGGCGGTTTGAAAAACTGTTTTTT
>NA|TRBV19|NA|TRBJ2-5
CASSIGSGTPGETQYF
TGTGCCAGTAGTATAGGATCCGGGACTCCTGGAGAGACCCAGTACTTC
>NA|TRBV5-8|many|TRBJ1-1
CASSFDRTPEAFF
TGTGCCAGCAGCTTCGATCGTACGCCTGAAGCTTTCTTT
>NA|TRBV7-6|many|TRBJ2-7
CASSLGGRDSEQYF
TGTGCCAGCAGCTTAGGTGGCAGGGATAGCGAGCAGTACTTC
>TRBD1|TRBV10-3|many|TRBJ2-7
CAISEGQGVSYEQYF
TGTGCCATCAGTGAGGGACAGGGCGTCTCCTACGAGCAGTACTTC
>TRBD1|TRBV2|NA|TRBJ2-3
CASGRGTDDTQYF
TGTGCCAGCGGCCGAGGGACAGATGATACGCAGTATTTT
>NA|TRBV25-1|NA|TRBJ1-2
CASSEWAVAGYTF
TGTGCCAGCAGTGAATGGGCGGTTGCTGGCTACACCTTC
>TRBD2|TRBV7-3|NA|TRBJ2-7
CASSSGLAGGISSYEQYF
TGTGCCAGCAGCTCCGGACTAGCGGGGGGCATCAGCTCCTACGAGCAGTACTTC
>NA|TRBV7-9|NA|TRBJ2-1
CASSFIAGVSDNEQFF
TGTGCCAGCAGCTTCATTGCAGGGGTCTCTGACAATGAGCAGTTCTTC
>NA|TRBV7-2|NA|TRBJ1-6
CASSTRAGNSPLHF
TGTGCCAGCAGCACTCGGGCGGGGAATTCACCCCTCCACTTT
>TRBD1|TRBV5-5|NA|TRBJ1-6
CASSPGTGEGSPLHF
TGTGCCAGCAGCCCCGGGACAGGGGAGGGTTCACCCCTCCACTTT
>NA|TRBV15|NA|TRBJ2-1
CATSVGGANEQFF
TGTGCCACCAGCGTTGGGGGGGCCAATGAGCAGTTCTTC
>NA|TRBV6-1|NA|TRBJ2-2
CASRGTQGELFF
TGTGCCAGCAGGGGGACACAAGGGGAGCTGTTTTTT
>TRBD1|TRBV5-6|many|TRBJ2-7
CASSVDRTYEQYF
TGTGCCAGCAGCGTGGACAGGACCTACGAGCAGTACTTC
>TRBD1|TRBV6-6|NA|TRBJ1-1
CASSYPKTGATEAFF
TGTGCCAGCAGTTACCCGAAGACAGGGGCCACTGAAGCTTTCTTT
>NA|TRBV29-1|few|TRBJ2-2
CSVALGSGELFF
TGCAGCGTCGCTCTAGGCTCCGGGGAGCTGTTTTTT
>NA|TRBV6-1|few|TRBJ2-6
CASSIRQALSSGANVLTF
TGTGCCAGCAGTATTCGACAGGCATTATCCTCTGGGGCCAACGTCCTGACTTTC
>TRBD2|TRBV24-1|many|TRBJ2-5
CATSEPGLAEETQYF
TGTGCCACCAGTGAACCGGGACTAGCGGAAGAGACCCAGTACTTC
>NA|TRBV12-3/TRBV12-4|many|TRBJ1-5
CASSLGGGSNQPQHF
TGTGCCAGCAGCTTAGGAGGGGGAAGCAATCAGCCCCAGCATTTT
>TRBD2|TRBV5-5|NA|TRBJ2-7
CASSSNSGSCYEQYF
TGTGCCAGCAGCTCTAATAGCGGGAGCTGCTACGAGCAGTACTTC
>NA|TRBV15|NA|TRBJ1-4
CATSSDRQATNEKLFF
TGTGCCACCAGCAGCGATCGACAGGCAACTAATGAAAAACTGTTTTTT
>NA|TRBV19|many|TRBJ1-4
CASSGGQVENEKLFF
TGTGCCAGTAGCGGGGGACAAGTCGAAAATGAAAAACTGTTTTTT
>NA|TRBV6-2/TRBV6-3|few|TRBJ2-7
CASSYTGGSYEQYF
TGTGCCAGCAGTTACACCGGCGGGTCCTACGAGCAGTACTTC
>TRBD1|TRBV20-1|many|TRBJ1-6
CSAGGTGQYNSPLHF
TGCAGTGCTGGCGGGACAGGTCAATATAATTCACCCCTCCACTTT
>TRBD1|TRBV29-1|NA|TRBJ2-5
CSVGPDRGGGSQETQYF
TGCAGCGTTGGTCCCGACAGGGGAGGAGGCTCTCAAGAGACCCAGTACTTC
>TRBD1|TRBV15|NA|TRBJ1-5
CATSRNRGGPNQPQHF
TGTGCCACCAGCAGAAACAGGGGGGGCCCTAATCAGCCCCAGCATTTT
>NA|TRBV15|many|TRBJ1-1
CATSRSTIRGHPNTEAFF
TGTGCCACCAGCAGATCTACAATAAGGGGACATCCTAACACTGAAGCTTTCTTT
>NA|TRBV7-2|many|TRBJ1-1
CASSLGWREAFF
TGTGCCAGCAGCTTAGGGTGGAGGGAAGCTTTCTTT
>NA|TRBV5-1|many|TRBJ2-2
CASSSPTGELFF
TGCGCCAGCAGCTCGCCCACCGGGGAGCTGTTTTTT
>NA|TRBV10-3|many|TRBJ1-2
CAISEGEGADGYTF
TGTGCCATCAGTGAAGGGGAGGGAGCAGACGGCTACACCTTC
>NA|TRBV11-2|many|TRBJ1-2
CASSLGRTNYGYTF
TGTGCCAGCAGCTTAGGCAGAACTAACTATGGCTACACCTTC
>NA|TRBV7-9|few|TRBJ1-1
CASSLSGHGQSQTEAFF
TGTGCCAGCAGCTTAAGCGGCCACGGGCAAAGTCAAACTGAAGCTTTCTTT
>TRBD1|TRBV7-8|NA|TRBJ2-7
CASSRSGGNEQYF
TGTGCCAGCAGCCGATCAGGGGGCAACGAGCAGTACTTC
>TRBD1|TRBV29-1|NA|TRBJ2-7
CSSSAWDSEQYF
TGCAGCAGCTCAGCCTGGGACAGCGAGCAGTACTTC
>TRBD1|TRBV7-9|NA|TRBJ2-6
CASSLGGTGEAF
TGTGCCAGCAGCTTGGGCGGGACAGGGGAAGCTTTC
>NA|TRBV29-1|NA|TRBJ2-5
CSPRRNKETQYF
TGCAGCCCTAGGAGGAATAAAGAGACCCAGTACTTC
>TRBD1|TRBV7-9|NA|TRBJ1-2
CASRVTGTGDGYTF
TGTGCCAGCAGAGTTACCGGGACAGGGGACGGCTACACCTTC
>NA|TRBV3-1|many|TRBJ2-7
CASSQDGGREQYF
TGTGCCAGCAGCCAAGATGGTGGGAGAGAGCAGTACTTC
>NA|TRBV20-1|few|TRBJ2-2
CSARKGGELFF
TGCAGTGCTAGGAAGGGGGGGGAGCTGTTTTTT
>NA|TRBV25-1|many|TRBJ1-1
CASSEWADTEAFF
TGTGCCAGCAGTGAATGGGCGGACACTGAAGCTTTCTTT
>TRBD1|TRBV7-8|NA|TRBJ2-5
CASSEYRGVTQYF
TGTGCCAGCAGTGAATACAGGGGTGTGACCCAGTACTTC
>NA|TRBV2|once|TRBJ2-5
CASSSGATEETQYF
TGTGCCAGCAGTTCCGGGGCAACAGAGGAGACCCAGTACTTC
>NA|TRBV2|NA|TRBJ1-2
CASTVQGYGYTF
TGTGCCAGCACCGTACAGGGATATGGCTACACCTTC
>NA|TRBV12-3/TRBV12-4|many|TRBJ2-7
CASSPYINEQYF
TGTGCCAGCAGTCCATATATCAACGAGCAGTACTTC
>NA|TRBV5-1|many|TRBJ1-2
CASSLGFSYGYTF
TGCGCCAGCAGCTTGGGTTTTAGCTATGGCTACACCTTC
>TRBD1|TRBV19|NA|TRBJ1-5
CTSSNRGTGDNQPQHF
TGTACCAGTAGTAACCGGGGGACAGGCGATAATCAGCCCCAGCATTTT
>NA|TRBV10-3|NA|TRBJ2-7
CASSLGGRGEQYF
TGTGCCAGCAGTCTAGGCGGCCGGGGGGAGCAGTACTTC
>TRBD2|TRBV5-1|once|TRBJ2-2
CAWSVGGTDTGELFF
TGTGCCTGGAGTGTCGGGGGGACGGACACCGGGGAGCTGTTTTTT
>NA|TRBV7-2|NA|TRBJ1-2
CASSSLEKTGIHGYTF
TGTGCCAGCAGTTCCCTCGAAAAGACAGGAATCCATGGCTACACCTTC
>TRBD1|TRBV12-3/TRBV12-4|many|TRBJ2-5
CASSFRDRETQYF
TGTGCCAGCAGTTTCCGGGACAGGGAGACCCAGTACTTC
>NA|TRBV20-1|NA|TRBJ1-4
CSARAGLAGNYEKLFF
TGCAGTGCTAGAGCAGGACTAGCGGGAAACTATGAAAAACTGTTTTTT
>NA|TRBV12-3/TRBV12-4|NA|TRBJ2-7
CASSLKSVRGVLYEQYF
TGTGCCAGCAGTTTAAAGTCCGTCAGGGGAGTACTCTACGAGCAGTACTTC
>TRBD1|TRBV27|few|TRBJ1-6
CASSPHAPGTALHF
TGTGCCAGCAGTCCCCACGCCCCCGGGACAGCGCTCCACTTT
>NA|TRBV2|many|TRBJ1-2
CASSEDLYRQFGYTF
TGTGCCAGCAGTGAAGATTTGTACAGGCAGTTTGGCTACACCTTC
>TRBD2|TRBV7-8|NA|TRBJ2-7
CASSSRTSGRYYEQYF
TGTGCCAGCAGCTCCCGAACTAGCGGGAGATACTACGAGCAGTACTTC
>TRBD1|TRBV7-8|NA|TRBJ2-7
CASSLDRPYEQNF
TGCGCCAGCAGCTTGGACAGGCCCTACGAGCAGAACTTC
>NA|TRBV4-1|few|TRBJ2-2
CASSQGRLRNTGELFF
TGCGCCAGCAGCCAAGGACGACTTAGAAACACCGGGGAGCTGTTTTTT